Listed below are T cell receptor beta chains from one sample, sequenced in a study of shared clonotypes between healthy human individuals. Some clones are missing from TCRdb's copy, which holds only in-frame ones; the method was immunoSEQ multiplex PCR. The sample lists more than 500,000 clones, 85% to 95% occurring once. What was sequenced was naive CD8+ T cells sorted from blood. These TCRs come from a woman aged 25 to 39 in good health. The CDR3 runs from the conserved cysteine through the conserved F or W. D genes are given only for firm matches. The listing skips clone size in some rows; elsewhere it reads once, few, many or a size class.

v_call	j_call	clone_size	d_call	cdr3_nt	cdr3_aa
TRBV11-2	TRBJ2-7	few	.	TGTGCCAGCAGCCCTTCCTACGAGCAGTACTTC	CASSPSYEQYF
TRBV7-2	TRBJ2-5	.	TRBD2	TGTGCCAGCAGCTTAGGGACTAGCGGCCAAGAGACCCAGTACTTC	CASSLGTSGQETQYF
TRBV4-1	TRBJ2-7	.	.	TGCGCCAGCAGCCAAGTTAGGGCAGGGAGCTACGAGCAGTACTTC	CASSQVRAGSYEQYF
TRBV10-3	TRBJ2-5	.	.	TGTGCCATCAGTGTTACAGGGGGGGGCCAAGAGACCCAGTACTTC	CAISVTGGGQETQYF
TRBV4-1	TRBJ2-7	once	.	TGCGCCAGCAGCCAAGATGAGTGGGAGGAGCAGTACTTC	CASSQDEWEEQYF
TRBV27	TRBJ2-7	.	.	TGTGCCAGCAGTTTAGTAGGGACCCCCTACGAGCAGTACTTC	CASSLVGTPYEQYF
TRBV5-6	TRBJ1-1	.	.	TGTGCCAGCAGTGACAGGCTAGGAACTGAAGCTTTCTTT	CASSDRLGTEAFF
TRBV2	TRBJ2-1	.	.	TGTGCCAGCTTCGGGATTGAGAGTGATGAGCAGTTCTTC	CASFGIESDEQFF
TRBV14	TRBJ2-1	.	.	TGTGCCAGCAGCCTAAGTCATCTCAATGAGCAGTTCTTC	CASSLSHLNEQFF
TRBV27	TRBJ1-6	.	.	TGTGCCAGCAAGCCCCCTGAGAGTACTTCACCCCTCCACTTT	CASKPPESTSPLHF
TRBV28	TRBJ2-6	.	TRBD2	TGTGCCAGCAGTTTAGAGGCGGGAGGAATCTCTGGGGCCAACGTCCTGACTTTC	CASSLEAGGISGANVLTF
TRBV4-1	TRBJ2-3	.	TRBD2	TGCGCCAGCAGCCAAGGAACTAGCGGGAGCATCACAGATACGCAGTATTTT	CASSQGTSGSITDTQYF
TRBV4-1	TRBJ2-1	.	.	TGCGCCAGCAGCCGGGACACCCTTGGGGATGAGCAGTTCTTC	CASSRDTLGDEQFF
TRBV7-9	TRBJ2-7	.	.	TGTGCCAGCATCCAAATAATAGACGAGTACGAGCAGTACTTC	CASIQIIDEYEQYF
TRBV4-1	TRBJ2-7	.	TRBD2	TGCGCCAGCAGCCAAGATCCCGGGACTAGCGGGGATTTCTACGAGCAGTACTTC	CASSQDPGTSGDFYEQYF
TRBV9	TRBJ2-7	.	TRBD1	TGTGCCAGCAGCCCATCGGACAGGGTCCCCTACGAGCAGTACTTC	CASSPSDRVPYEQYF
TRBV5-4	TRBJ2-7	.	.	TGTGCCAGCCATGGGGCAGGGGACCCCTACGAGCAGTACTTC	CASHGAGDPYEQYF
TRBV9	TRBJ2-5	once	TRBD2	TGTGCCAGCGGGACTAGCGGGGCCCAAGAGACCCAGTACTTC	CASGTSGAQETQYF
TRBV28	TRBJ2-1	.	.	TGTGCCAGCAGTTTAGGGGGGACCTCCTACAATGAGCAGTTCTTC	CASSLGGTSYNEQFF
TRBV5-8	TRBJ1-1	.	.	TGTGCCAGCAGCTTCTCGGCAGTGAACACTGAAGCTTTCTTT	CASSFSAVNTEAFF
TRBV7-9	TRBJ2-7	.	.	TGTGCCAGCAGCTTGGCTGCCTACGAGCAGTACTTC	CASSLAAYEQYF
TRBV19	TRBJ2-7	.	.	TGTGCCAGTAGTATAGCGGACACGAGCTCCTACGAGCAGTACTTC	CASSIADTSSYEQYF
TRBV27	TRBJ2-1	once	.	TGTGCCAGCAGACCGGACGGAGACAATGAGCAGTTCTTC	CASRPDGDNEQFF
TRBV5-3	TRBJ2-7	.	TRBD2	TGTGCCAGAAGCTGGGGGGGACCTCAAAGACTCTACGAGCAGTACTTC	CARSWGGPQRLYEQYF
TRBV25-1	TRBJ2-5	.	.	TGTGCCAGCAGTGCAGGCGAGGAGACCCAGTACTTC	CASSAGEETQYF
TRBV9	TRBJ2-7	once	.	TGTGCCAGCAGCTTACGGGACACCCCCTACGAGCAGTACTTC	CASSLRDTPYEQYF
TRBV27	TRBJ2-7	.	.	TGTGCCAGCAGTTTAAACGTCTACGAGCAGTACTTC	CASSLNVYEQYF
TRBV4-1	TRBJ2-7	.	.	TGCGCCAGCAGCCAAGTCCCAGCGGCCTCCTACGAGCAGTACTTC	CASSQVPAASYEQYF
TRBV7-9	TRBJ1-1	once	.	TGTGCCAGCAGCCCCGACAGCACTGAAGCTTTCTTT	CASSPDSTEAFF
TRBV27	TRBJ1-2	.	.	TGTGCCAGTTGGGGGCAGAACTATGGCTACACCTTC	CASWGQNYGYTF
TRBV28	TRBJ2-3	once	.	TGTGCCAGCAATCTACAGGGTACAGATACGCAGTATTTT	CASNLQGTDTQYF
TRBV5-6	TRBJ2-6	.	TRBD1	TGTGCCAGCAGCTCCGGACAGGGAGCAAGGGGGGCCAACGTCCTGACTTTC	CASSSGQGARGANVLTF
TRBV5-6	TRBJ2-1	.	TRBD2	TGTGCCAGCAGCTACGGGACTAGCGGCGAGCAGTTCTTC	CASSYGTSGEQFF
TRBV19	TRBJ2-3	.	.	TGTGCCAGTAGTATACTAGGGGCAGACGGCACAGATACGCAGTATTTT	CASSILGADGTDTQYF
TRBV6-6	TRBJ1-1	.	.	TGTGCCAGCAGTTACCAACAGTGGACAGAAAACACTGAAGCTTTCTTT	CASSYQQWTENTEAFF
TRBV6-5	TRBJ2-7	.	TRBD1	TGTGCCAGCAGTTACAGCCCGGGCAGGGGGTTCTACGAGCAGTACTTC	CASSYSPGRGFYEQYF
TRBV2	TRBJ1-2	.	.	TGTGCCAGCAGTGAACGGGGGACCTATGGCTACACCTTC	CASSERGTYGYTF
TRBV27	TRBJ2-7	.	TRBD2	TGTGCCAGCAGTTTTAGCGGGGCCATAATCGAGCAGTACTTC	CASSFSGAIIEQYF
TRBV13	TRBJ2-2	.	.	TGTGCCACTGGATTGATTAACACCGGGGAGCTGTTTTTT	CATGLINTGELFF
TRBV6-5	TRBJ2-7	.	TRBD2	TGTGCCAGCAGTTACTCGAAGCTAGCGGGAGTAGAGTACTTC	CASSYSKLAGVEYF
TRBV16	TRBJ2-7	.	TRBD2	TGTGCCAGCAGCCAACCGACTAGCTCTTCTTTAGGGCAGTACTTC	CASSQPTSSSLGQYF
TRBV19	TRBJ2-7	.	TRBD1	TGTGCCAGTAGCATGGGACAGGGAGTCGAGCAGTACTTC	CASSMGQGVEQYF
TRBV7-9	TRBJ1-2	.	.	TGTGCCAGCAGCTTATATGGGGGGTTGGCTGGCTACACCTTC	CASSLYGGLAGYTF
TRBV30	TRBJ1-4	.	.	TGTGCCTGGAGTGTTGGACCGAGAGAAAAACTGTTTTTT	CAWSVGPREKLFF
TRBV19	TRBJ2-7	.	.	TGTGCCAGTAGTATAGTTGGCGGAAACTACGAGCAGTACTTC	CASSIVGGNYEQYF
TRBV27	TRBJ2-5	once	.	TGTGCCAGCAGTTTATCCGGAGACTGGTCGGAGACCCAGTACTTC	CASSLSGDWSETQYF
TRBV7-9	TRBJ1-1	few	.	TGTGCCAGCAGCTTAGGGTACGAAGCTTTCTTT	CASSLGYEAFF
TRBV29-1	TRBJ2-3	.	TRBD2	TGCAGCGTTGGAGGTGACAGCGGGAGCCCCCCAGATACGCAGTATTTT	CSVGGDSGSPPDTQYF
TRBV4-1	TRBJ2-7	once	.	TGCGCCAGCAGCCAGATCTCCGGGACGTACTCCTACGAGCAGTACTTC	CASSQISGTYSYEQYF
TRBV2	TRBJ2-7	.	.	TGTGCCACCCAAGGGCAGGAGTTAAATTCCTACGAGCAGTACTTC	CATQGQELNSYEQYF
TRBV7-8	TRBJ2-5	.	TRBD2	TGTGCCAGCAGCCAAGCCCCCAGCGGGAGGGAAGAGACCCAGTACTTC	CASSQAPSGREETQYF
TRBV19	TRBJ1-3	.	.	TGTGCCAGTAGTCCCGGGGGAGGCTCTGGAAACACCATATATTTT	CASSPGGGSGNTIYF
TRBV4-1	TRBJ2-1	.	.	TGCGCCAGCAGCCCTTACTATGGAAATGAGCAGTTCTTC	CASSPYYGNEQFF
TRBV27	TRBJ1-1	once	.	TGTGCCAGCCGCGCGGGCTACACTGAAGCTTTCTTT	CASRAGYTEAFF
TRBV7-2	TRBJ2-7	once	.	TGTGCCAGCAGCTTTGGCACGGGGCTCCGCTACGAGCAGTACTTC	CASSFGTGLRYEQYF
TRBV7-9	TRBJ2-7	.	.	TGTGCCAGCAGCCCTGTCACCTACGAGCAGTACTTC	CASSPVTYEQYF
TRBV5-6	TRBJ2-7	.	.	TGTGCCAGCAGCTTCGGACCGGATCTACGCAAGCAGTACTTC	CASSFGPDLRKQYF
TRBV4-1	TRBJ2-7	few	.	TGCGCCAGCAGCCAGAGGAGCGGCTCCTACGAGCAGTACTTC	CASSQRSGSYEQYF
TRBV9	TRBJ2-7	.	.	TGTGCCAGCAGCGGAAACAAGGTCGAGCAGTACTTC	CASSGNKVEQYF